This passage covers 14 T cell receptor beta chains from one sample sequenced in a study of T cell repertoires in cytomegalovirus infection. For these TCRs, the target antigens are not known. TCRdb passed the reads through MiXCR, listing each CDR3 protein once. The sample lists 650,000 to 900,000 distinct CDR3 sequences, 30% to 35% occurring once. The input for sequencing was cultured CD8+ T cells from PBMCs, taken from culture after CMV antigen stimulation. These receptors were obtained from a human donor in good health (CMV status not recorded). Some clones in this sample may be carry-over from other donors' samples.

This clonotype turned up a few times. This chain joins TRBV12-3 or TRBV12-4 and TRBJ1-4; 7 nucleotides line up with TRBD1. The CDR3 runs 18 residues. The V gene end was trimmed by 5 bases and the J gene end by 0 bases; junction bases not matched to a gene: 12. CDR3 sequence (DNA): TGTGCCAGCAGTCCACAGGGGATTGTGGCGCCAACTAATGAAAAACTGTTTTTT. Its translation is CASSPQGIVAPTNEKLFF.

In DNA form, the CDR3 reads TGTGCCAGCAGCTGGGGACAGACGATACCTAGCACAGATACGCAGTATTTT. This gives the protein CASSWGQTIPSTDTQYF. The chain is built from TRBV11-2 and TRBJ2-3; TRBD1 agrees at 7 bases. V lost 4 bases, J lost 0 bases, and 10 bases stayed unmatched. The germline CDR1 and CDR2 sequences are SGHAT and FQNNGV. The CDR3 spans 17 residues.

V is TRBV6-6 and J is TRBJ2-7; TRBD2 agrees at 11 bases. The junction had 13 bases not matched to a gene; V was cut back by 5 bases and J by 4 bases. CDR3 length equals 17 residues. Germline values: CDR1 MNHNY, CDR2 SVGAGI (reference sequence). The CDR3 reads CASSINPGTSGLYEQYF. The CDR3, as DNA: TGTGCCAGCAGTATAAACCCCGGGACTAGCGGACTTTACGAGCAGTACTTC.

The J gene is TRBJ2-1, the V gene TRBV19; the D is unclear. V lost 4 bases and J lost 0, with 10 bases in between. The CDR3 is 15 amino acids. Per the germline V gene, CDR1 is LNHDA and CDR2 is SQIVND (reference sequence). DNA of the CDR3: TGTGCCAGTAGTACCTCCAGTTACTCCTACAATGAGCAGTTCTTC. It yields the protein CASSTSSYSYNEQFF.

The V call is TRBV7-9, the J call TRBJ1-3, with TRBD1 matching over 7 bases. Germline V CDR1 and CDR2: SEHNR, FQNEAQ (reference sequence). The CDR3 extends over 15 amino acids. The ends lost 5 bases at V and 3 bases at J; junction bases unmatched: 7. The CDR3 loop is CASSRQGISGNTIYF. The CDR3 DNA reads TGTGCCAGCAGCCGACAGGGTATCAGTGGAAACACCATATATTTT.

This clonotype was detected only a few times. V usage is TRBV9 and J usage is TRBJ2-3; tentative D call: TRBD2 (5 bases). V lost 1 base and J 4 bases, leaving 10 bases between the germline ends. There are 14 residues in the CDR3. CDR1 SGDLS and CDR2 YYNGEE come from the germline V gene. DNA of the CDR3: TGTGCCAGCAGCGTACGGGGATTCGCAGATACGCAGTATTTT. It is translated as CASSVRGFADTQYF.

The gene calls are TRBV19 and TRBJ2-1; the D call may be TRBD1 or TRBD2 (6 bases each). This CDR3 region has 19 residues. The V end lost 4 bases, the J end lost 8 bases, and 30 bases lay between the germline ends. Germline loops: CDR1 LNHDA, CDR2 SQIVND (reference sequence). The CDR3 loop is CASSTPPTGTGPWGDEQFF. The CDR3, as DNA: TGTGCCAGTAGTACCCCCCCCACAGGTACAGGGCCATGGGGGGATGAGCAGTTCTTC.

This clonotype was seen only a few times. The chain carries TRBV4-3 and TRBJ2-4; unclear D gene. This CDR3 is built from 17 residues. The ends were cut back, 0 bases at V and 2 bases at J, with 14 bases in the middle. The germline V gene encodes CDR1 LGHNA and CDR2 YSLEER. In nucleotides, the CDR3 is TGCGCCAGCAGCCAAGAATACCCGTTGGAGTCCAAAAACATTCAGTACTTC. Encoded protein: CASSQEYPLESKNIQYF.

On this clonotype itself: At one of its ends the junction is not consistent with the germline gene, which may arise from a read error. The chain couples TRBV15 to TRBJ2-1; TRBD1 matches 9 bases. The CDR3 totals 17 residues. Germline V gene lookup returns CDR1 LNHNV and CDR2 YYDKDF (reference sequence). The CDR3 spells CVTSRGMPGQGNNEQFF. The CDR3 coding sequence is TGTGTCACCAGCAGAGGTATGCCGGGACAGGGCAACAATGAGCAGTTCTTC.

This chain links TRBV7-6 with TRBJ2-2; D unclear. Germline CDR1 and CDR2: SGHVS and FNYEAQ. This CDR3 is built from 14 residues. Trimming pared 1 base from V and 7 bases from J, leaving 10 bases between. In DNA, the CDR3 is TGTGCCAGCAGCTTAGTCGGCCCTGGCGGGGAGCTGTTTTTT. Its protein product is CASSLVGPGGELFF.

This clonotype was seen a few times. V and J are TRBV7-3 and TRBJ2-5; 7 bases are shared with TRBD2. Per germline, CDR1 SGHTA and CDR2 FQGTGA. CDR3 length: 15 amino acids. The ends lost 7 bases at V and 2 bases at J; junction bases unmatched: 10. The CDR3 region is CASTLGGGLQETQYF. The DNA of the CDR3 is TGTGCCAGCACCTTGGGCGGGGGTTTGCAAGAGACCCAGTACTTC.

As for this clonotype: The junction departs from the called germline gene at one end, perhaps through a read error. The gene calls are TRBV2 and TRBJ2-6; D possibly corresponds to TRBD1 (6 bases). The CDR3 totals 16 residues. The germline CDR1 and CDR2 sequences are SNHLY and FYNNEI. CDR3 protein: CVSSRDYRVEANVLTF. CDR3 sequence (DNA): TGTGTCAGCAGCCGCGACTACAGGGTAGAGGCCAACGTCCTGACTTTC.

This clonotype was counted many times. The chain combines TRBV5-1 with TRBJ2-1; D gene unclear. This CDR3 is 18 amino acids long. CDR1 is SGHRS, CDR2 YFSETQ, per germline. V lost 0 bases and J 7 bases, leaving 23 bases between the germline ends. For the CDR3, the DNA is TGCGCCAGCAGCTTGGCCGCCTTCGTAGAGGTCGGATTGAATGAGCAGTTCTTC. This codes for CASSLAAFVEVGLNEQFF. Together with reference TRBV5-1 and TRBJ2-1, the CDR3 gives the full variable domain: KAGVTQTPRYLIKTRGQQVTLSCSPISGHRSVSWYQQTPGQGLQFLFEYFSETQRNKGNFPGRFSGRQFSNSRSEMNVSTLELGDSALYLCASSLAAFVEVGLNEQFFGPGTRLTVL.

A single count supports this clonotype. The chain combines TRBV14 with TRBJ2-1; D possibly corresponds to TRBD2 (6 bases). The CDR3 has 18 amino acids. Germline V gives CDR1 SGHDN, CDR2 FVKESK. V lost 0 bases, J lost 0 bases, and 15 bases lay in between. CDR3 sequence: CASSQDFLAGPSYNEQFF. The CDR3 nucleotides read TGTGCCAGCAGCCAAGATTTCCTCGCGGGGCCCTCCTACAATGAGCAGTTCTTC.